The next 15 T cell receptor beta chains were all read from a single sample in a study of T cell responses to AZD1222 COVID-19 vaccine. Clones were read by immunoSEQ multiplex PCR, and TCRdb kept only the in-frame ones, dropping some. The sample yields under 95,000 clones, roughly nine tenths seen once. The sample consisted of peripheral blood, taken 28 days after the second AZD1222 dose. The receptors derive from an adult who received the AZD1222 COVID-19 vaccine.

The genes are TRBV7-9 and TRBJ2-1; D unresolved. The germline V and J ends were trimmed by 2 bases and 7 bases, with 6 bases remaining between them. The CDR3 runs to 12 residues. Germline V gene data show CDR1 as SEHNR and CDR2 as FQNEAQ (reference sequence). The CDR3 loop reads CASSLIENEQFF. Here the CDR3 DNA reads TGTGCCAGCAGCTTAATCGAGAATGAGCAGTTCTTC.

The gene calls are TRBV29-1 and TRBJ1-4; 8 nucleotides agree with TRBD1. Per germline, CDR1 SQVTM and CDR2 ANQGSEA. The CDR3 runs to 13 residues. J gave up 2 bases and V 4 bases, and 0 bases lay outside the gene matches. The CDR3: CSVGTGTNEKLFF. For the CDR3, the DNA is TGCAGCGTTGGGACAGGGACTAATGAAAAACTGTTTTTT.

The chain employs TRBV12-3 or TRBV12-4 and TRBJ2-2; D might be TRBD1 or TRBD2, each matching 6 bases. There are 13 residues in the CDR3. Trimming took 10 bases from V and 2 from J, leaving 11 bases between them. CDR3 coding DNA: TGTGCCACCGCGGGACAAAACACCGGGGAGCTGTTTTTT. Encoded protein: CATAGQNTGELFF.

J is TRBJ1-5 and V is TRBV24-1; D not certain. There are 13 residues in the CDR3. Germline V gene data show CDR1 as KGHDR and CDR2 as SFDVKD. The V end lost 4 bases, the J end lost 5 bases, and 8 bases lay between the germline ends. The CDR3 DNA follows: TGTGCCACCAGTGAGCGACCGGATCAGCCCCAGCATTTT. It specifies CATSERPDQPQHF.

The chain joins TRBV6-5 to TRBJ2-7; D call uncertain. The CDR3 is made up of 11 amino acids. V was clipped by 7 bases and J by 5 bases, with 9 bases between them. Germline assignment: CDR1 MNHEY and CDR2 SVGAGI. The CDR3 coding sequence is TGTGCCAGCATCGGGTTGAACGAGCAGTACTTC. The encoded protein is CASIGLNEQYF.

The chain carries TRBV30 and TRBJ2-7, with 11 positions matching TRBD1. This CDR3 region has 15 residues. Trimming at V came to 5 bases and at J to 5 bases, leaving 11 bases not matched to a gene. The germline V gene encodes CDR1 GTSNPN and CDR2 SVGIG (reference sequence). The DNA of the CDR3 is TGTGCCTGGTCCCCTCCGGACAGGGGGCTCCACGAGCAGTACTTC. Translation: CAWSPPDRGLHEQYF.

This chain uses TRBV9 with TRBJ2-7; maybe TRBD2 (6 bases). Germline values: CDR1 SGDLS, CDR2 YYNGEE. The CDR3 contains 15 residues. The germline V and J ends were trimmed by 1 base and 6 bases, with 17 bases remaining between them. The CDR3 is CASSVLPHNGGEQYF. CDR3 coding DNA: TGTGCCAGCAGCGTATTGCCTCACAACGGGGGCGAGCAGTACTTC.

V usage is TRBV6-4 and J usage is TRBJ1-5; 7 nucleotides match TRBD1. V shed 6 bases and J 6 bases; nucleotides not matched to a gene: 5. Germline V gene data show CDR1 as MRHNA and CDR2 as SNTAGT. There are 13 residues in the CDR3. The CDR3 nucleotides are TGTGCCAGCAGGGGACAGCCACGTCAGCCCCAGCATTTT. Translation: CASRGQPRQPQHF.

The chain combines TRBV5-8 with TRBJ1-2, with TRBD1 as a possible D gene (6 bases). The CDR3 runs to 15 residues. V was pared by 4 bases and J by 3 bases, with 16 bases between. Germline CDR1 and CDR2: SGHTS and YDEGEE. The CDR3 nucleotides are TGTGCCAGCAGCCTTCGGACAGCGGGGGACTATGGCTACACCTTC. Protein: CASSLRTAGDYGYTF.

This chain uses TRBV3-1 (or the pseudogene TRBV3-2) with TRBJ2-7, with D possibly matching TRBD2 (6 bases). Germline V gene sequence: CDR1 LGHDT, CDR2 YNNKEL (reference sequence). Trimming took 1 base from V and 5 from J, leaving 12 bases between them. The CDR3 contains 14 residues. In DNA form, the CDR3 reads TGTGCCAGCAGCCAAGTACGGGGAGGCGACGAGCAGTACTTC. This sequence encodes CASSQVRGGDEQYF.

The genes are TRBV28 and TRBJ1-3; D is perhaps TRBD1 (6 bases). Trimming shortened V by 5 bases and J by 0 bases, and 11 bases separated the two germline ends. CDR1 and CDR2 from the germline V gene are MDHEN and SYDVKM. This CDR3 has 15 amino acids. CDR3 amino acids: CASSEGGASGNTIYF. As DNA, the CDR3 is TGTGCCAGCAGTGAAGGGGGGGCCTCTGGAAACACCATATATTTT.

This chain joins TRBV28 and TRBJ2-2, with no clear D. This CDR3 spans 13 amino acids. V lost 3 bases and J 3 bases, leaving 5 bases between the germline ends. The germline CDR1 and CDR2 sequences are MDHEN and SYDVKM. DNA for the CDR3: TGTGCCAGCAGTTTTGAGGACACCGGGGAGCTGTTTTTT. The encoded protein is CASSFEDTGELFF.

CDR3 in amino acids: CASSLDLGGNTEAFF. CDR3 DNA sequence: TGTGCCAGCAGCTTGGACCTCGGAGGGAACACTGAAGCTTTCTTT. The gene calls are TRBV5-6 and TRBJ1-1, with D unclear. Germline assignment: CDR1 SGHDT and CDR2 YYEEEE. V lost 0 bases and J lost 1, with 10 bases in between. CDR3 length: 15 residues. The complete variable domain, with remaining parts taken from reference TRBV5-6 and TRBJ1-1, reads DAGVTQSPTHLIKTRGQQVTLRCSPKSGHDTVSWYQQALGQGPQFIFQYYEEEERQRGNFPDRFSGHQFPNYSSELNVNALLLGDSALYLCASSLDLGGNTEAFFGQGTRLTVV.

Written as DNA, the CDR3 is TGTGCCAGCAGCTTGCATAACAGGGGTAACTATGGCTACACCTTC. This gives the protein CASSLHNRGNYGYTF. The chain links TRBV5-6 to TRBJ1-2; 7 bases line up with TRBD1. The CDR3 sequence is 15 residues long. V lost 1 base and J lost 1; bases outside the gene matches: 4. Germline V lookup: CDR1 SGHDT, CDR2 YYEEEE.

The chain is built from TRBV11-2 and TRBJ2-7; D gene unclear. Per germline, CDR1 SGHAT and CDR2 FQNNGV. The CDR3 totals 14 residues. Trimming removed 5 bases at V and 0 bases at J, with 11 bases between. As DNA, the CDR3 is TGTGCCAGCAGCCCCGGCGTCAGCTCCTACGAGCAGTACTTC. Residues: CASSPGVSSYEQYF.